This TCR beta chain stems from a study of T cells after yellow fever vaccination. TCRdb reanalysed the 5' RACE reads using MiXCR and keeps one entry per CDR3 protein. The sample shows around 29,000 distinct CDR3 sequences, 6% to 8% of them seen only once. Study-level points and caveats: Most primary-vaccination clones recurred post-booster (approximately 96% CD4, 88% CD8). Just a small share of clonotypes turned up in the CD4 compartment as well as the CD8 compartment.

The V and J ends lost 1 base and 1 base respectively, with 7 bases between them. The CDR3 has 14 residues. Looked up from germline, CDR1 is MGHRA and CDR2 is YSYEKL. This sample comprised PBMCs, either bulk or a sorted T-cell subset (CD4+, CD8+, memory, or dextramer-sorted; not recorded which), obtained on the day of the yellow fever booster vaccination. The chain combines TRBV4-1 with TRBJ2-5; tentative D call: TRBD2 (6 bases). The TCR sequence derives from a young man who received the YFV17D yellow fever vaccine. CDR3 residues: CASSQAGLQETQYF. CDR3 in DNA: TGCGCCAGCAGCCAAGCGGGACTCCAAGAGACCCAGTACTTC.